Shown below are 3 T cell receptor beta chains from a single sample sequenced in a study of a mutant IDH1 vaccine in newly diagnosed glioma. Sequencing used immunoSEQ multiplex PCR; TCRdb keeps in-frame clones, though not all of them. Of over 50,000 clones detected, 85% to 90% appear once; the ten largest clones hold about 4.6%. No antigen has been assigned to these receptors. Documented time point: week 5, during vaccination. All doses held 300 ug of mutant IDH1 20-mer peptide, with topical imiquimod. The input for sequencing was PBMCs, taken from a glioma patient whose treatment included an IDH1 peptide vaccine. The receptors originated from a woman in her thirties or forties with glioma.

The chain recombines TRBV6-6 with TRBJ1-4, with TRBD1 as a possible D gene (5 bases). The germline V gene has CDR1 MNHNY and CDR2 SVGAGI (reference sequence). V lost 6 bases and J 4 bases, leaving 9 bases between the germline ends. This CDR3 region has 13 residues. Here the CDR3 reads CASSRDYNEKLFF. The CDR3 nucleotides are TGTGCCAGCAGCCGGGACTATAATGAAAAACTGTTTTTT.

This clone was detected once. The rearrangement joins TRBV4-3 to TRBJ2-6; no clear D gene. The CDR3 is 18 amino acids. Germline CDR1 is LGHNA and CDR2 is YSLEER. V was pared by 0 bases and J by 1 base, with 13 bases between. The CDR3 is CASSQDTFDPSGANVLTF. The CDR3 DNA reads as TGCGCCAGCAGCCAAGATACTTTTGATCCTTCTGGGGCCAACGTCCTGACTTTC.

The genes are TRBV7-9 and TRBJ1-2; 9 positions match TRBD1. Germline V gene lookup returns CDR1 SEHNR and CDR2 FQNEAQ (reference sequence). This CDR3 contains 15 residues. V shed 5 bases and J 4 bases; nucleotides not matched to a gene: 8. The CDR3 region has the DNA TGTGCCAGCAGCCCCCCGGGACAGGGTTTCTATGGCTACACCTTC. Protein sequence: CASSPPGQGFYGYTF.